A few counts support the clone carrying this T cell receptor (beta chain). These data originate in a study of blood T cell repertoires in COVID-19. Study-level information: Spain, Italy and the United States supplied samples that represented acute and convalescent COVID-19.

Only in-frame clones appear in the TCRdb table, and some are missing; sequencing was by immunoSEQ multiplex PCR. The sample has some 35,000 clones, approximately 91% seen once. The CDR3 covers 16 residues. CDR1 MNHNS and CDR2 SASEGT come from the germline V gene. Trimming pared 0 bases from V and 7 bases from J, leaving 16 bases between. The rearrangement links TRBV6-1 to TRBJ1-5, with D possibly TRBD1 on 6 matching bases. The sequence was obtained from a man aged 70-80 years with acute or convalescent COVID-19. The sequenced sample was peripheral blood. The DNA of the CDR3 is TGTGCCAGCAGTGAAGCGTTCGGGCAGGGGCGGCAGCCCCAGCATTTT. Translating it yields CASSEAFGQGRQPQHF.